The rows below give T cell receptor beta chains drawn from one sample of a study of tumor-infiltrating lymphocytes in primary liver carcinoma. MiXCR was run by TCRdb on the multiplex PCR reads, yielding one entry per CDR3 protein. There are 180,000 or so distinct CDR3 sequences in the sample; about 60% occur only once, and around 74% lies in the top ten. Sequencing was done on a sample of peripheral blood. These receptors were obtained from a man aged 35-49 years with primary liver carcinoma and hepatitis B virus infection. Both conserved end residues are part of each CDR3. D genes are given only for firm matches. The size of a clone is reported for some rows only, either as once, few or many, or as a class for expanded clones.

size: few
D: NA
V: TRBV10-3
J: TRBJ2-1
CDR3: CAITRGTQSNNEQFF
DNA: TGTGCCATCACCCGCGGGACCCAATCCAACAATGAGCAGTTCTTC

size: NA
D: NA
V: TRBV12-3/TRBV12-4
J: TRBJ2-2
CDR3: CASSLTGPSTGELFF
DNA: TGTGCCAGCAGTTTAACCGGACCGAGCACCGGGGAGCTGTTTTTT

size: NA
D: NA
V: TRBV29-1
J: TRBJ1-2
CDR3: CSVDRDGGYTF
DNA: TGCAGCGTTGATAGGGACGGTGGCTACACCTTC

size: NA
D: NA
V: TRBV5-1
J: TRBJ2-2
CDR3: CASSSTVTGELFF
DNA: TGCGCCAGCAGCTCGACGGTTACCGGGGAGCTGTTTTTT

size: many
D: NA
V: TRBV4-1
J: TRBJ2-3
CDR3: CASSLTGTTDTQYF
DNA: TGCGCCAGCAGCCTTACAGGAACAACAGATACGCAGTATTTT

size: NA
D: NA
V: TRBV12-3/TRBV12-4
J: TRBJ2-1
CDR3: CASRLDIPLNEQFF
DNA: TGTGCCAGCAGGCTAGACATACCTCTGAATGAGCAGTTCTTC

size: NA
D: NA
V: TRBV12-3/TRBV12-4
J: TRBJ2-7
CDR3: CVSSLAPNRAKEQYF
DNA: TGTGTCAGCAGTTTAGCGCCGAACAGGGCGAAGGAGCAGTACTTC

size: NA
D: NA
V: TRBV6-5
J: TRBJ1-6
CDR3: CASSYVGSPLLF
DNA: TGTGCCAGCAGTTACGTGGGTTCACCCCTCCTCTTT

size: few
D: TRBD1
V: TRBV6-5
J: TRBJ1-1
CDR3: CASSRAQGVGTEAFF
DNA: TGTGCCAGCAGTCGGGCACAGGGGGTGGGTACTGAAGCTTTCTTT

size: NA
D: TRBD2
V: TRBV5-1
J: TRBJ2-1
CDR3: CASSLGPVGLAGAAEQFF
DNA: TGCGCCAGCAGCTTAGGGCCCGTAGGACTAGCGGGAGCGGCTGAGCAGTTCTTC

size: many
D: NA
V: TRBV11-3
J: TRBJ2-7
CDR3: CASSLGGKPYEQYF
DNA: TGTGCCAGCAGCTTAGGTGGCAAACCCTACGAGCAGTACTTC

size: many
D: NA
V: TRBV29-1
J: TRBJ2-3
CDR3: CSVKRATDTQYF
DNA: TGCAGCGTGAAGCGGGCCACAGATACGCAGTATTTT

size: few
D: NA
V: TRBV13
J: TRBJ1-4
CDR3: CASSSARRGHDEKLFF
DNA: TGTGCCAGCAGCTCTGCGAGGAGGGGACATGATGAAAAACTGTTTTTT

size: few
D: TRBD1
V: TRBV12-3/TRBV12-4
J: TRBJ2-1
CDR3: CASSSDRGPSEQFF
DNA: TGTGCCAGCAGTTCGGACAGGGGGCCGAGTGAGCAGTTCTTC

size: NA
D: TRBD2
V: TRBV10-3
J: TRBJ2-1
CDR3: CAISVGGLAEMDEQFF
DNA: TGTGCCATCAGTGTGGGGGGACTAGCGGAGATGGATGAGCAGTTCTTC

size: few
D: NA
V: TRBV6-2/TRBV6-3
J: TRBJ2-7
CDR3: CASGTQTYEQYF
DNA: TGTGCCAGCGGGACACAAACCTACGAGCAGTACTTC

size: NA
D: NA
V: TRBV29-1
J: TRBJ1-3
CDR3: CSVAGTQDGNTIYF
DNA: TGCAGCGTTGCTGGAACACAGGACGGAAACACCATATATTTT

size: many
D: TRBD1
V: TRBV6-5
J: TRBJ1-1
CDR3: CASSPWTGDTEAFF
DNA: TGTGCCAGCAGTCCGTGGACAGGGGACACTGAAGCTTTCTTT

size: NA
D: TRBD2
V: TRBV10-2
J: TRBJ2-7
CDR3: CASGEGLAGGGYEQYF
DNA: TGCGCCAGCGGAGAGGGACTAGCGGGAGGAGGCTACGAGCAGTACTTC

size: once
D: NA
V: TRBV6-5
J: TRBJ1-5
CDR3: CVSSYEEEYQPQHF
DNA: TGTGTCAGCAGTTACGAGGAGGAATATCAGCCCCAGCATTTT

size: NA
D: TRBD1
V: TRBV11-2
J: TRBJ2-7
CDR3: CASSLSPGQGSPEQYF
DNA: TGTGCCAGCAGCCTATCACCGGGACAGGGGTCGCCAGAACAGTACTTC

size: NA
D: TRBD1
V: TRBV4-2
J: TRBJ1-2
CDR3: CASSQGTDNYGYTF
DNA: TGTGCCAGCAGCCAGGGGACAGATAACTATGGCTACACCTTC

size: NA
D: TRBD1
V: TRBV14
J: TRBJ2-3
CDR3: CASSQENRGKAIF
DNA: TGTGCCAGCAGCCAAGAGAACAGGGGGAAGGCCATTTTT

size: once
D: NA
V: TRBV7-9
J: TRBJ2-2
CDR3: CASSLGPSVKVGWTTGELFF
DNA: TGTGCCAGCAGCTTAGGTCCTAGCGTGAAAGTTGGATGGACGACCGGGGAGCTGTTTTTT

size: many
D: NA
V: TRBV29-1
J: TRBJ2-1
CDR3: CSAGTHNEQFF
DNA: TGCAGTGCTGGGACTCACAATGAGCAGTTCTTC

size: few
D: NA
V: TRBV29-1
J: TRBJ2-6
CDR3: CSVGSGANVLTF
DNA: TGCAGCGTTGGCTCCGGGGCCAACGTCCTGACTTTC

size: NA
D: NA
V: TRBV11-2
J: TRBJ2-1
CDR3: CASSSWKGQAYSEQFF
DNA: TGTGCCAGCAGCTCATGGAAAGGGCAGGCATACAGTGAGCAGTTCTTC

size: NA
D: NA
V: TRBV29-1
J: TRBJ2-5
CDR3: CSVEGVATVQETQYF
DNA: TGCAGCGTTGAAGGAGTCGCGACAGTCCAAGAGACCCAGTACTTC

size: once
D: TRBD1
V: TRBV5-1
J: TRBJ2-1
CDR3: CASSLGSGTGGYNEQFF
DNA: TGCGCCAGCAGCTTGGGTTCCGGGACAGGGGGGTACAATGAGCAGTTCTTC

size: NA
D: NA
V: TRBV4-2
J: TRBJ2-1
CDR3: CASSLSVTNGGYNEQFF
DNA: TGTGCCAGCAGCCTGAGCGTTACTAACGGGGGTTACAATGAGCAGTTCTTC

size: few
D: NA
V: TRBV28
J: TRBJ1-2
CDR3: CASSPPGLVNYGYTF
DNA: TGTGCCAGCAGCCCTCCTGGTTTGGTTAACTATGGCTACACCTTC

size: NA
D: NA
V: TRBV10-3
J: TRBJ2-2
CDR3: CAISELSEYTGELFF
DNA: TGTGCCATCAGTGAGTTGTCGGAATACACCGGGGAGCTGTTTTTT

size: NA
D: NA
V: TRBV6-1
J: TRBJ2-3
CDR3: CASIQADTQYF
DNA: TGTGCCAGCATACAGGCAGATACGCAGTATTTT

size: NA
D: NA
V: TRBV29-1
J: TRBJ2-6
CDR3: CSVNEGGAANVLTF
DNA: TGCAGCGTTAATGAGGGGGGAGCGGCCAACGTCCTGACTTTC

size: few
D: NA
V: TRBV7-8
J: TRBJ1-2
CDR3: CASSLNRNQYGYTF
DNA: TGTGCCAGCAGCCTTAACAGGAACCAATATGGCTACACCTTC

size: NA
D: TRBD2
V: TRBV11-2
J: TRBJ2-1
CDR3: CASSLLSGGPENEQFF
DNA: TGTGCTAGCAGCTTACTATCGGGAGGGCCAGAAAATGAGCAGTTCTTC

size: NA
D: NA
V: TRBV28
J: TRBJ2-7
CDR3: CASSFASYEQYF
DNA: TGTGCCAGCAGCTTCGCATCCTACGAGCAGTACTTC

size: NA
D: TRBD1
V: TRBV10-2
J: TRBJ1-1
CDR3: CASSYDRVTEAFF
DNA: TGCGCCAGCAGCTATGACAGGGTCACTGAAGCTTTCTTT

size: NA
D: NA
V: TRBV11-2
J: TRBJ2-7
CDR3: CASSPVWVSSYEQYF
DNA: TGTGCCAGCAGCCCCGTTTGGGTAAGCTCCTACGAGCAGTACTTC

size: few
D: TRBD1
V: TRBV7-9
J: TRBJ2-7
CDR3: CASSFRQGNTNEQYF
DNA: TGTGCCAGCAGCTTCAGACAGGGTAATACCAACGAGCAGTACTTC

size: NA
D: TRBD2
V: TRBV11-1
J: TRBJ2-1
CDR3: CASSLGLAEDVDNEQFF
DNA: TGTGCCAGCAGCCTGGGACTAGCGGAAGATGTTGACAATGAGCAATTCTTC

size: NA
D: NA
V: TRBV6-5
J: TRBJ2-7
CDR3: CASCYSFVGNNEQYF
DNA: TGTGCCAGCTGTTACTCGTTCGTGGGAAACAACGAGCAGTACTTC

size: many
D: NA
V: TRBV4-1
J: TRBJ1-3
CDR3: CASSQFSGNTIYF
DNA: TGCGCCAGCAGCCAATTCTCTGGAAACACCATATATTTT

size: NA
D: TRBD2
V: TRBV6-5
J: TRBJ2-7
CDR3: CAGSFLAGGGEQYF
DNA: TGTGCCGGCAGTTTTCTAGCGGGAGGCGGAGAGCAGTACTTC

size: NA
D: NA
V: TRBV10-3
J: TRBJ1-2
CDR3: CAISRDAYGYTF
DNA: TGTGCCATCAGTCGGGACGCTTATGGCTACACCTTC

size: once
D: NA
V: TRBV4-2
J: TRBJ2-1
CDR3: CANSQEGAGGDYNEQFF
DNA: TGTGCCAACAGCCAAGAGGGGGCGGGAGGCGACTACAATGAGCAGTTCTTC

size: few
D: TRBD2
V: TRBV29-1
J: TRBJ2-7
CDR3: CSVEDSGTGNEQYF
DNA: TGCAGCGTTGAAGACAGCGGGACCGGTAACGAGCAGTACTTC

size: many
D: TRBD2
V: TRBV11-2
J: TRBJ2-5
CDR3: CASSLGVGRSQETQYF
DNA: TGTGCCAGCAGCTTAGGGGTCGGGAGGTCCCAAGAGACCCAGTACTTC

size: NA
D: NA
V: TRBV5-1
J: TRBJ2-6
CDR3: CASSFVPGAKVLTF
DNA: TGCGCCAGCAGCTTCGTTCCTGGGGCCAAGGTCCTGACTTTC

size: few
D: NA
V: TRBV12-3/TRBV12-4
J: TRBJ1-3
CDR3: CASTQAGNTIYF
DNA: TGTGCCAGCACCCAAGCTGGAAACACCATATATTTT

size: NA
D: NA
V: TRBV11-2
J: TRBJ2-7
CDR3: CVSSLPWGEQYF
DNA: TGTGTCAGCAGCCTCCCGTGGGGCGAGCAGTACTTC

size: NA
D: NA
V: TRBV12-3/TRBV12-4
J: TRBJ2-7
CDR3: CASTTPVAGAYEQYF
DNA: TGTGCCAGCACCACGCCCGTCGCAGGGGCCTACGAGCAGTACTTC

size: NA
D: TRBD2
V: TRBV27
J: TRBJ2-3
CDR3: CANTHLAGGEVDTQYF
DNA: TGTGCCAACACCCATCTAGCGGGAGGAGAGGTAGATACGCAGTATTTT

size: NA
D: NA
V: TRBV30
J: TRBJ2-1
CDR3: CAWSAYSYNEQFF
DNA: TGTGCCTGGAGCGCGTACTCCTACAATGAGCAGTTCTTC

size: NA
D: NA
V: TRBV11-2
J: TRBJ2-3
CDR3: CASSLRFGAGATDTQYF
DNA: TGTGCCAGCAGCCTCCGCTTCGGGGCAGGAGCCACAGATACGCAGTATTTT

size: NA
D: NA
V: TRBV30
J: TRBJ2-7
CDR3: CAWREGSSYEQYF
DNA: TGTGCCTGGAGAGAGGGTAGCTCCTACGAGCAGTACTTC

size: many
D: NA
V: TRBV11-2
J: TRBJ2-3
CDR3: CASTLTQTDTQYF
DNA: TGTGCCAGCACCCTCACCCAAACAGATACGCAGTATTTT

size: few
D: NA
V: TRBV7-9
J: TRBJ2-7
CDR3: CASSSNHEQYF
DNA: TGTGCCAGCAGCTCGAATCACGAGCAGTACTTC

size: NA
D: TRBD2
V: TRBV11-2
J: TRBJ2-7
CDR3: CASNLVTSGSYGQYF
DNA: TGTGCCAGCAACTTAGTAACTAGCGGGAGCTACGGGCAGTACTTC